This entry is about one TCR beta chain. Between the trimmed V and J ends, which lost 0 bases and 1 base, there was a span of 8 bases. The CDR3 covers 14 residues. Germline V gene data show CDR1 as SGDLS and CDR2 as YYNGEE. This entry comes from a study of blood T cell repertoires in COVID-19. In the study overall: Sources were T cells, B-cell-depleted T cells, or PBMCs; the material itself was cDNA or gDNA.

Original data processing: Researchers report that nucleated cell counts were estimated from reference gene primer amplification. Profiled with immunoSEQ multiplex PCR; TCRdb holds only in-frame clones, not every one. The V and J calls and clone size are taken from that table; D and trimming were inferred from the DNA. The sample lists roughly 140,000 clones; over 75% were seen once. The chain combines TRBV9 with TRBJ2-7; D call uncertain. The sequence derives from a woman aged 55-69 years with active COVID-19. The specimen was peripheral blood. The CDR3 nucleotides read TGTGCCAGCAGCGTAGGTCTCAGGTCCTACGAGCAGTACTTC. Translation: CASSVGLRSYEQYF.